This T cell receptor (beta chain) was observed in a study of T-cell reconstitution after alpha-beta-depleted transplantation in children. This CDR3 spans 14 amino acids. V shed 3 bases and J shed 0 bases, with 9 bases lying between them. Unique molecular identifiers were built into the TCRbeta library. TCRdb reprocessed the PCR reads via MiXCR and lists one record per CDR3 protein. The sample yields approximately 490,000 distinct CDR3 sequences, about 12% seen once. This clonotype has ten or more counts. The chain links TRBV12-3 or TRBV12-4 to TRBJ2-7; D is perhaps TRBD2 (6 bases). The sample in question was PBMCs from the stem cell graft donor, obtained from the stem cell graft. This receptor was identified in a human donor who donated a stem cell graft to a child with combined immunodeficiency. CDR3 sequence (DNA): TGTGCCAGCAGTTTCCGGGGAGGCTCCTACGAGCAGTACTTC. Residues: CASSFRGGSYEQYF.